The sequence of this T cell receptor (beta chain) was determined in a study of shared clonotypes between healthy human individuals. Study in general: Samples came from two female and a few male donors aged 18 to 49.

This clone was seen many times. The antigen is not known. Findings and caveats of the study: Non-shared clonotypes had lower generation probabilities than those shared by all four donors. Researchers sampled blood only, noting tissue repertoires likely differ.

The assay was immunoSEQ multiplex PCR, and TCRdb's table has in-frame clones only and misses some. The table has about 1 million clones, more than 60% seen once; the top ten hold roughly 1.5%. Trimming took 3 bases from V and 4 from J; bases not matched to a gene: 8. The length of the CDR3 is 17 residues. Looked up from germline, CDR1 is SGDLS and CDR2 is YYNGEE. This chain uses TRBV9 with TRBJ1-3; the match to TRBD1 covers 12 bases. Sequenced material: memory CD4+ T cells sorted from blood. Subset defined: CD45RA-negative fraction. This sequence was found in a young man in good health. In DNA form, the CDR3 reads TGTGCCAGCAGCGCCTCCGGGACAGGGGGCACCGGAAACACCATATATTTT. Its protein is CASSASGTGGTGNTIYF.